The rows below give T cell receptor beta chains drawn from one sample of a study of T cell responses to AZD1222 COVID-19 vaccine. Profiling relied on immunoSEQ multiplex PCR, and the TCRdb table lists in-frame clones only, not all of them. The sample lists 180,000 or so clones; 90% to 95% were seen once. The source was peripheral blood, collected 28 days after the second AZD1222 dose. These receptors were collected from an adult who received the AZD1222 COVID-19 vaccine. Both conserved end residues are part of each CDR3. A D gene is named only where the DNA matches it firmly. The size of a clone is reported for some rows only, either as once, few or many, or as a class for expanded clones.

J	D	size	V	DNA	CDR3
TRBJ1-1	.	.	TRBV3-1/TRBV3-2	TGTGCCAGCAGCCAAGCAGGGTTGGACACTGAAGCTTTCTTT	CASSQAGLDTEAFF
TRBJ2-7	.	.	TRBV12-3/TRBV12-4	TGTGCCAGCAGTTCGGACGCACTCCTCGAGCAGTACTTC	CASSSDALLEQYF
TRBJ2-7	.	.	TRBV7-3	TGTGCCAGCAGCGCTTTGGGGGGAGCCTACGAGCAGTACTTC	CASSALGGAYEQYF
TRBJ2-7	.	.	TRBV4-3	TGCGCCAGCAGCCAAACCCGGGACCGATACTACGAGCAGTACTTC	CASSQTRDRYYEQYF
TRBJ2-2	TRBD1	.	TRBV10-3	TGTGCCATCAGTGAGTCGAGACAGGGTAACACCGGGGAGCTGTTTTTT	CAISESRQGNTGELFF
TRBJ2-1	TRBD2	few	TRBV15	TGTGCCACCAGCAGAGGGGACCGGGAGGGAAACAATGAGCAGTTCTTC	CATSRGDREGNNEQFF
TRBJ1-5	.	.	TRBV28	TGTGCCAGCAGTCCGGGACACGCCGGCAATCAGCCCCAGCATTTT	CASSPGHAGNQPQHF
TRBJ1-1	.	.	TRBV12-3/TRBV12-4	TGTGCCAGCAGGGGAGGGGAAGCTTTCTTT	CASRGGEAFF
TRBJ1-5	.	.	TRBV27	TGTGCCAGCAGTTCTTCCAGGAGAACAGATAGCAATCAGCCCCAGCATTTT	CASSSSRRTDSNQPQHF
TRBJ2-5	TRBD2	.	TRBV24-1	TGTGCCACCAGTGCTCATGAACCGGGACTAGCGGGGAGCTATGTCAAGGTTCCGGAGACCCAGTACTTC	CATSAHEPGLAGSYVKVPETQYF
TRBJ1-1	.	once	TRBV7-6	TGTGCCAGCAGCTTAGGCGGCAGCACAGAGGCTTTCTTT	CASSLGGSTEAFF
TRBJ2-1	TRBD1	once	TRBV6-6	TGTGCCAGCAGTTTCCGGGACAGATACAATGAGCAGTTCTTC	CASSFRDRYNEQFF
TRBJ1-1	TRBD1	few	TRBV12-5	TGTGCTAGTGGTACGGCCTCCGGGACAGGGGACACTGAAGCTTTCTTT	CASGTASGTGDTEAFF
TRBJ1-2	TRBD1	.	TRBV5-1	TGCGCCAGCGGCGCAGGAGTGACAGGGGAGAATGGCTACACCTTC	CASGAGVTGENGYTF
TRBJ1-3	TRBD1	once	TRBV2	TGTGCCAGCAGTGACCCCCAGGGGGCCGGAAACACCATATATTTT	CASSDPQGAGNTIYF
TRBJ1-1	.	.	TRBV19	TGTGCCAGTACCCCCGAGATCCACACTGAAGCTTTCTTT	CASTPEIHTEAFF
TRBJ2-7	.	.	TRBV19	TGTGCCAGTAGTATTGGGGGGGGCAAGAACGAGCAGTACTTC	CASSIGGGKNEQYF
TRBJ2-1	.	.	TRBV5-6	TGTGCCAGCAGCGTGCACAATGAGCAGTTCTTC	CASSVHNEQFF
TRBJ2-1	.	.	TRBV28	TGTGCCAGCAGTTTAAGGGCCCTGCAGTTCTTC	CASSLRALQFF
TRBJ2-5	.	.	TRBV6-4	TGTGCCAGCAGTGAGGAGTACTTC	CASSEEYF
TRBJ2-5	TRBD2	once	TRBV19	TGTGCCAGTTACTTAGGAGCGGGAGGGCCCGAGACCCAGTACTTC	CASYLGAGGPETQYF
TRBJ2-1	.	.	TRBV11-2	TGTGCCAGCAGCTTAGTCCGGAGCTACAATGAGCAGTTCTTC	CASSLVRSYNEQFF
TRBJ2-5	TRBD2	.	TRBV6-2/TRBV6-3	TGTGCCAGCAGTTACTTGGGGGGTAGCGGGACTGAGACCCAGTACTTC	CASSYLGGSGTETQYF
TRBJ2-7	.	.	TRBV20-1	TGCAGTGCTAGTCTCGGGTACGAGCAGTACTTC	CSASLGYEQYF
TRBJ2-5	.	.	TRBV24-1	TGTGCCACCAGTGATTTTAAGGGAGGAGAGACCCAGTACTTC	CATSDFKGGETQYF
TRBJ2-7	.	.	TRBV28	TGTGCCACCAGATCCTACGAGCAGTACTTC	CATRSYEQYF
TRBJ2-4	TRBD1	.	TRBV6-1	TGTGCCAGCAGTGAAGTTGTTCAGGGGGCGACGGACATTCAGTACTTC	CASSEVVQGATDIQYF
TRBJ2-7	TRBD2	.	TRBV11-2	TGTGCCAGCAGCTTAGACGGGACTAGCGGGGGGCGCTCCTACGAGCAGTACTTC	CASSLDGTSGGRSYEQYF
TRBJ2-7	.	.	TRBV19	TGTGCCAGTAGTACTCCCTTTGGGACCACAGAGGGCGACGAGCAGTACTTC	CASSTPFGTTEGDEQYF
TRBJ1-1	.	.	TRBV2	TGTGCCAGCAGGGAGGACACCGTGAACACTGAAGCTTTCTTT	CASREDTVNTEAFF
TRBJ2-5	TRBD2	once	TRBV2	TGTGCCAGCAGACTGGGACTAGCGTGGGAGACCCAGTACTTC	CASRLGLAWETQYF
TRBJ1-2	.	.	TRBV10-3	TGTGCCATCAGTGAGGGGGTCGGGGGCGAGAACTATGGCTACACCTTC	CAISEGVGGENYGYTF
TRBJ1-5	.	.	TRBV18	TGTGCCAGCTCACCCGGGCAAAATCAGCCCCAGCATTTT	CASSPGQNQPQHF
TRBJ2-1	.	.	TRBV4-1	TGCGCCAGCAGCCAAGTCAGGAATGAGCAGTTCTTC	CASSQVRNEQFF
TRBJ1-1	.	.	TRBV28	TGTGCCAGCAGTTTCTCACCAGGAAGGGTTGAAGCTTTCTTT	CASSFSPGRVEAFF
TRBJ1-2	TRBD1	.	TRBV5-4	TGTGCCAGCAGCGGCGGGGACAGCGGTTTCCCCAACTATGGCTACACCTTC	CASSGGDSGFPNYGYTF
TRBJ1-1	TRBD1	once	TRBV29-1	TGCAGCGTTGAGGACAGGGAAGGGCCAGCTTTCTTT	CSVEDREGPAFF
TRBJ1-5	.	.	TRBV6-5	TGTGCCAGCAGTCGGGGTAGGGGCCCCCAGCATTTT	CASSRGRGPQHF
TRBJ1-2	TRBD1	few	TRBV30	TGTGCCTGGATATCTCAACAGGGGGCTCATGGCTACACCTTC	CAWISQQGAHGYTF
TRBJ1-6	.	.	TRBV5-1	TGCGCCAGCAGCCGAGGGGGGGAAAGCTCCTATAATTCACCCCTCCACTTT	CASSRGGESSYNSPLHF
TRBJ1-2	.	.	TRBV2	TGTGCCAGCAGTATGGGGCCCGAGGGCTACACCTTC	CASSMGPEGYTF
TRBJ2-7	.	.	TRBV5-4	TGTGCCAGCAGCTTGGACAGAAGTCCCGAGCAGTACTTC	CASSLDRSPEQYF
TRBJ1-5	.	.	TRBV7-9	TGTGCCAGCAGCCCCTCCCGGACTGGCCAGCCCCAGCATTTT	CASSPSRTGQPQHF
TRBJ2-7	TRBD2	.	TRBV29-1	TGCAGCGTCGAAAATCTAAGCGGGGTCGAGCAGTACTTC	CSVENLSGVEQYF
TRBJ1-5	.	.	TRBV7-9	TGTGCCAGCAGCTCTTATAGCAATCAGCCCCAGCATTTT	CASSSYSNQPQHF
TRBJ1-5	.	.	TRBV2	TGTGCCAGCAGTGAGGGCAGGATGATCCGCAATCAGCCCCAGCATTTT	CASSEGRMIRNQPQHF
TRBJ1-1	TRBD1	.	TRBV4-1	TGCGCCAGCAGCCAAGATCGAACAGGGGGCACTGAAGCTTTCTTT	CASSQDRTGGTEAFF
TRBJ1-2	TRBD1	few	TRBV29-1	TGCAGCGTTCAATCCCCTAGGGACAGGGTACCCCATAACTATGGCTACACCTTC	CSVQSPRDRVPHNYGYTF
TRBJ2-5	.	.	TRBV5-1	TGCGCCAGCAGCAAGGACAGACCCCCACAAGAGACCCAGTACTTC	CASSKDRPPQETQYF
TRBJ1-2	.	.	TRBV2	TGTGCCAGCAGTGAGCAGGCAGGTAGAGGCTACACCTTC	CASSEQAGRGYTF
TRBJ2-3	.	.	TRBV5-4	TGTGCCAGCAGCTTCGAGTGGCGGGGTAAAAGCACAGATACGCAGTATTTT	CASSFEWRGKSTDTQYF
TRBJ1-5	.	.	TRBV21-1	TGTGCCAGCAGCAGTGGGGGATCCCAGCCCCAGCATTTT	CASSSGGSQPQHF
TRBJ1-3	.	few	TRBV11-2	TGTGCCAGCAGCTTAGTTGGAGGGTGGGGACACACCATATATTTT	CASSLVGGWGHTIYF
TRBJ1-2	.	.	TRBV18	TGTGCCAGCTCACCACTCCCGGAATCCTCTAACTATGGCTACACCTTC	CASSPLPESSNYGYTF
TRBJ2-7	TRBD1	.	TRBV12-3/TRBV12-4	TGTGCCAGCAGAACAGGACAGGGGGGAGAGCAGTACTTC	CASRTGQGGEQYF
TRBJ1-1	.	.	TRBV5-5	TGTGCCAGCAGCTTGATTGTCAGGGGCCCTAACACTGAAGCTTTCTTT	CASSLIVRGPNTEAFF
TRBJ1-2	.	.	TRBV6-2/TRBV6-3	TGTGCCAGCAGTCACCTCTCGAGGGAAGACTATGGCTACACCTTC	CASSHLSREDYGYTF
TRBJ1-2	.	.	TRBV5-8	TGTGCCAGCAGCCGTCGCGGGTTCTATGGCTACACCTTC	CASSRRGFYGYTF
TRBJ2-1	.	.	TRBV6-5	TGTGCCAGCAGTTACTCCGGGCGGGCAACCTACAATGAGCAGTTCTTC	CASSYSGRATYNEQFF